The subject of this entry is one TCR beta chain. The antigen remains undetermined. This record comes from a study of identical twins. The length of the CDR3 is 15 residues. Germline V gene sequence: CDR1 SGHRS, CDR2 YFSETQ. TCRdb reprocessed the 5' RACE reads with MiXCR, giving one entry per CDR3 protein. The repertoire holds approximately 1.8 million distinct CDR3 sequences, with 32% as singletons. Broader study findings: A partial confounding effect on zero-insertion analyses could come from invariant MAIT and iNKT cells. There was more out-of-frame TCR alpha sharing in monozygotic twins than models estimated.

The source material was cord blood. The J gene is TRBJ2-7, the V gene TRBV5-1; D not certain. The last part of the DNA fits TRBJ2-5 better; the J call may be wrong. The source is a newborn girl in good health. CDR3 DNA: TGCGCCAGCAGCTTGAATCTGGGTGAAGGGGAGACCCAGTACTTC. Its protein is CASSLNLGEGETQYF.